The present T cell receptor beta chain was sequenced within a study of response to subunit inactivated influenza vaccine. The sample holds a few counts of this clonotype. Its target is unknown. Germline V gene lookup returns CDR1 MNHEY and CDR2 SVGAGI. The CDR3 runs to 15 residues. The V end lost 0 bases, the J end lost 6 bases, and 12 bases lay between the germline ends. TCRdb processed the RT-PCR reads anew with MiXCR; each CDR3 protein has one entry. Of 550,000 to 800,000 distinct CDR3 sequences listed, approximately 15% were seen once; the top ten hold approximately 7%. The study, taken as a whole, reports: Authors suggested each seasonal flu vaccination may recruit only limited numbers of new T cells.

This sequence joins TRBV6-5 and TRBJ1-5; a possible D gene is TRBD1 (5 bases). The clonotype originates from a man aged 50 to 60 who received an inactivated influenza vaccine. The source was PBMCs from blood, collected around 15 days before vaccination. CDR3 in amino acids: CASSYSGGGFQPQHF. The CDR3 coding sequence is TGTGCCAGCAGTTACTCCGGGGGGGGGTTTCAGCCCCAGCATTTT.